Presented here are 30 T cell receptor beta chains from one specimen sequenced in a study of shared clonotypes between healthy human individuals. Data came from immunoSEQ multiplex PCR; TCRdb stores just in-frame clones and leaves some out. The sample has 2 million or so clones, approximately 95% seen once. The sample consisted of naive CD4+ T cells sorted from blood. Subset: CD45RA+ positively selected. These receptor sequences come from a man between 18 and 29 years old in good health.

As concerns this clone: Other DNA sequences in the sample encode the same CDR3. V gene TRBV5-1 combines with J gene TRBJ2-3; a weak D match, TRBD2 (5 bases). Germline loops: CDR1 SGHRS, CDR2 YFSETQ. The CDR3 spans 15 residues. The V gene lost 2 bases and the J gene lost 1 base, with 11 bases spanning the gap. DNA of the CDR3: TGCGCCAGCAGCTTCGAGGGAAGGGGCACAGATACGCAGTATTTT. Translating it yields CASSFEGRGTDTQYF.

This chain uses TRBV5-4 with TRBJ1-1, with a weak D call TRBD1 (6 bases). The CDR3 spans 14 residues. V was clipped by 4 bases and J by 1 base, with 11 bases between them. The V gene's germline CDR1 is SGHNT and CDR2 YYREEE (reference sequence). CDR3 in DNA: TGTGCCAGCAGCCCGGACAGATGGAACACTGAAGCTTTCTTT. Encoded protein: CASSPDRWNTEAFF.

In DNA, the CDR3 is TGTGCCAGCAGCTGGGCTGGGGCAGGGGATTCACCCCTCCACTTT. This encodes CASSWAGAGDSPLHF. V is TRBV7-2 and J is TRBJ1-6; TRBD1 is a possible D gene (6 bases). From germline, CDR1 is SGHTA and CDR2 FQGNSA. V lost 4 bases, J lost 8 bases, and 15 bases lay in between. This CDR3 spans 15 amino acids. Filled out from reference TRBV7-2 and TRBJ1-6, the complete variable domain reads GAGVSQSPSNKVTEKGKDVELRCDPISGHTALYWYRQSLGQGLEFLIYFQGNSAPDKSGLPSDRFSAERTGGSVSTLTIQRTQQEDSAVYLCASSWAGAGDSPLHFGNGTRLTVT.

This clone was found a few times. This chain links TRBV5-1 with TRBJ1-6; no clear D. CDR3 length equals 11 residues. With 4 bases removed from V and 15 bases from J, the gap between germline ends came to 11 bases. The germline V gene encodes CDR1 SGHRS and CDR2 YFSETQ. The CDR3: CASSSTPHLHF. CDR3 nucleotide sequence: TGCGCCAGCAGCAGCACCCCTCACCTCCACTTT.

This chain connects TRBV5-1 to TRBJ2-2; TRBD1 aligns across 7 bases. After removal of 4 bases from V and 0 bases from J, the junction contained 6 bases not matched to a gene. The CDR3 runs 16 residues. Germline values: CDR1 SGHRS, CDR2 YFSETQ. The CDR3 region has the DNA TGCGCCAGCAGCCCAACAGGGGACGCGAACACCGGGGAGCTGTTTTTT. This translates into CASSPTGDANTGELFF.

As for this clone: Other DNA sequences from this sample encode an identical CDR3 as well. The chain employs TRBV7-9 and TRBJ1-3, with D unresolved. Germline V gives CDR1 SEHNR, CDR2 FQNEAQ (reference sequence). V dropped 5 bases and J dropped 7 bases, with 12 bases sitting between them. CDR3 length: 13 residues. CDR3 bases: TGTGCCAGCAGCCAAGGGCTTGGGAACACCATATATTTT. Its translation is CASSQGLGNTIYF.

V usage is TRBV6-1 and J usage is TRBJ2-4; 9 bases line up with TRBD1. Germline V gene sequence: CDR1 MNHNS, CDR2 SASEGT. The CDR3 loop spans 13 amino acids. Losses at the gene ends were 6 bases for V and 6 bases for J; bases not matched to a gene: 3. The CDR3, as DNA: TGTGCCAGCAGGGCGGACAGGGGAAACATTCAGTACTTC. Its translation: CASRADRGNIQYF.

This clone was detected once. This chain links TRBV18 with TRBJ2-7; a possible D gene is TRBD2 (6 bases). V shed 2 bases and J shed 3 bases, with 11 bases lying between them. Germline V gene lookup returns CDR1 KGHSH and CDR2 LQKENI. The CDR3 loop spans 14 amino acids. The CDR3 sequence: CASSPTVGLYEQYF. CDR3 nucleotide sequence: TGTGCCAGCTCACCAACCGTGGGACTCTACGAGCAGTACTTC.

The chain combines TRBV4-3 with TRBJ2-7; TRBD1 aligns across 7 bases. V was pared by 0 bases and J by 4 bases, with 9 bases of the junction left unmatched. The CDR3 has 16 residues. Germline values: CDR1 LGHNA, CDR2 YSLEER. CDR3: CASSQDKGRGLYEQYF. The CDR3 bases are TGCGCCAGCAGCCAAGATAAGGGCAGGGGGTTGTACGAGCAGTACTTC.

The chain has TRBV5-1 and TRBJ2-7, with D perhaps assigned TRBD1 or TRBD2 (5 bases each). Trimming took off 4 bases at V and 2 bases at J, with 13 bases between the two ends. CDR1 and CDR2 (germline): SGHRS, YFSETQ. This CDR3 has 14 amino acids. CDR3 residues: CASSPGAEAYEQYF. CDR3 nucleotide sequence: TGCGCCAGCAGCCCCGGGGCAGAAGCCTACGAGCAGTACTTC.

This clone was recorded only once. This sample includes further DNA sequences coding for the same CDR3. The CDR3 sequence is CASSILAGGAETQYF. The CDR3 nucleotides read TGTGCCAGTAGTATATTGGCGGGGGGGGCAGAGACCCAGTACTTC. The rearrangement uses TRBV19 and TRBJ2-5; TRBD2 agrees at 9 bases. The germline V gene encodes CDR1 LNHDA and CDR2 SQIVND (reference sequence). There are 15 residues in the CDR3. The junction had 5 bases not matched to a gene; V was cut back by 2 bases and J by 4 bases.

The chain joins TRBV27 to TRBJ1-5, with a tentative D call TRBD1 (6 bases). V was shortened by 3 bases and J by 1 base, with 7 bases between the two germline ends. Germline values: CDR1 MNHEY, CDR2 SMNVEV (reference sequence). CDR3 length: 14 residues. The CDR3 coding sequence is TGTGCCAGCAGTTTCGGACAGAGCAATCAGCCCCAGCATTTT. Translation gives CASSFGQSNQPQHF.

The gene calls are TRBV18 and TRBJ1-6; 7 bases map to TRBD1. V was pared by 6 bases and J by 7 bases, with 12 bases of the junction left unmatched. CDR1 and CDR2 from the germline V gene are KGHSH and LQKENI. The CDR3 is made up of 16 amino acids. In nucleotides, the CDR3 is TGTGCCAGCTCGTCAGAAATCGGGACAGTCAATTCACCCCTCCACTTT. Protein sequence: CASSSEIGTVNSPLHF.

The chain links TRBV10-2 to TRBJ2-3, with unresolved D. Germline V CDR1 and CDR2: WSHSY, SAAADI. With 0 bases removed from V and 4 bases from J, the gap between germline ends came to 8 bases. The CDR3 is 14 amino acids. The CDR3 spells CASSESSVPDTQYF. The CDR3 region has the DNA TGCGCCAGCAGTGAGTCGAGTGTACCAGATACGCAGTATTTT.

On this clone: Other nucleotide sequences in the sample specify the same CDR3. The chain couples TRBV5-1 to TRBJ2-7; D might be TRBD1 (6 bases). V was clipped by 5 bases and J by 4 bases, with 7 bases between them. From germline, CDR1 is SGHRS and CDR2 YFSETQ. The CDR3 runs 11 residues. CDR3 region: CASRTGYEQYF. The CDR3 DNA is TGCGCCAGCAGAACAGGGTACGAGCAGTACTTC. Using reference TRBV5-1 and TRBJ2-7 for the parts outside the CDR3, the full variable domain is KAGVTQTPRYLIKTRGQQVTLSCSPISGHRSVSWYQQTPGQGLQFLFEYFSETQRNKGNFPGRFSGRQFSNSRSEMNVSTLELGDSALYLCASRTGYEQYFGPGTRLTVT.

The chain combines TRBV9 with TRBJ2-7; D not resolved. The CDR3 sequence is 15 residues long. Germline V gene lookup returns CDR1 SGDLS and CDR2 YYNGEE. Trimming took 4 bases from V and 2 from J, leaving 16 bases between them. CDR3 sequence reads: CASSFFSGPTYEQYF. The DNA for the CDR3 is TGTGCCAGCAGCTTTTTTTCAGGACCAACCTACGAGCAGTACTTC.

This clone has just one count. This chain links TRBV9 with TRBJ1-1; D is uncertain. In germline, CDR1 is SGDLS, CDR2 YYNGEE. V was pared by 2 bases and J by 2 bases, with 7 bases between. The CDR3 sequence is 13 residues long. The CDR3 sequence: CASSVRPNTEAFF. CDR3 bases: TGTGCCAGCAGCGTCCGACCCAACACTGAAGCTTTCTTT. Supplemented by reference TRBV9 and TRBJ1-1, the full variable domain reads DSGVTQTPKHLITATGQRVTLRCSPRSGDLSVYWYQQSLDQGLQFLIQYYNGEERAKGNILERFSAQQFPDLHSELNLSSLELGDSALYFCASSVRPNTEAFFGQGTRLTVV.

The chain couples TRBV28 to TRBJ2-7, with TRBD1 matching 10 bases. V lost 2 bases to trimming and J lost 6 bases; unmatched junction nucleotides: 4. From germline, CDR1 is MDHEN and CDR2 SYDVKM. The CDR3 has 14 residues. The CDR3 is CASSLPRTGGEQYF. The CDR3 DNA reads TGTGCCAGCAGTTTACCCCGGACAGGGGGCGAGCAGTACTTC.

Here the CDR3 DNA reads TGTGCCAGCACTTTACGCCGACTAGCGGACTCCTACAATGAGCAGTTCTTC. The encoded protein is CASTLRRLADSYNEQFF. The chain couples TRBV13 to TRBJ2-1, with 9 bases fitting TRBD2. Per the germline V gene, CDR1 is PRHDT and CDR2 is FYEKMQ (reference sequence). The junction had 10 bases not matched to a gene; V was cut back by 7 bases and J by 0 bases. The CDR3 consists of 17 residues.

As for this clone: Other DNA sequences within the sample encode an identical CDR3. This chain joins TRBV9 and TRBJ2-5, with 13 positions matching TRBD2. The CDR3 extends over 16 amino acids. Germline lookup yields CDR1 SGDLS and CDR2 YYNGEE. V was clipped by 0 bases and J by 2 bases; unmatched bases: 1. CDR3 DNA sequence: TGTGCCAGCAGCGTAGCGACTAGCGGGGGGCAAGAGACCCAGTACTTC. Encoded protein: CASSVATSGGQETQYF.

With regard to this clone: Given a much more abundant clone one base away, this may be a read error. The V call is TRBV28, the J call TRBJ1-5; D gene uncertain. CDR1 and CDR2 from the germline V gene are MDHEN and SYDVKM. The CDR3 is 13 residues long. This CDR3 is CASGLSEGQPQHF. The CDR3, as DNA: TGTGCCAGCGGTTTATCCGAAGGGCAGCCCCAGCATTTT.

This clone was recorded only once. The chain carries TRBV7-9 and TRBJ2-3; 8 bases agree with TRBD1. This CDR3 spans 14 amino acids. Germline loops: CDR1 SEHNR, CDR2 FQNEAQ (reference sequence). With V trimmed by 7 bases and J by 2 bases, 5 bases remained unmatched. The CDR3 spells CASTLDRVTDTQYF. CDR3 bases: TGTGCCAGCACCCTGGACAGGGTCACAGATACGCAGTATTTT.

V usage is TRBV29-1 and J usage is TRBJ1-2; unclear D gene. V lost 1 base and J lost 7, with 4 bases in between. CDR1 SQVTM and CDR2 ANQGSEA come from the germline V gene. There are 10 residues in the CDR3. The CDR3 is CSVEVSGYTF. The DNA for the CDR3 is TGCAGCGTTGAAGTGAGTGGCTACACCTTC.

V and J are TRBV28 and TRBJ2-1, with 9 bases aligning to TRBD2. Looked up from germline, CDR1 is MDHEN and CDR2 is SYDVKM. With V trimmed by 3 bases and J by 9 bases, 9 bases remained unmatched. The CDR3 consists of 15 residues. CDR3 nucleotide sequence: TGTGCCAGCAGTTTGGGGCTAGCGGGGACGGGTGAGCAGTTCTTC. It yields the protein CASSLGLAGTGEQFF.

The genes are TRBV30 and TRBJ1-2; D is uncertain. V lost 3 bases, J lost 6 bases, and 11 bases lay in between. CDR1 and CDR2 (germline): GTSNPN, SVGIG (reference sequence). This CDR3 region has 12 residues. The CDR3 loop is CAWRRQSDGYTF. CDR3 sequence (DNA): TGTGCCTGGAGACGACAATCCGATGGCTACACCTTC.

This clone was found once. CDR3 DNA: TGTGCCAGCAGCTTGAGACTAGCACTGGGTGAGCAGTTCTTC. This translates into CASSLRLALGEQFF. The J gene is TRBJ2-1, the V gene TRBV7-6, with 7 positions matching TRBD2. V was clipped by 3 bases and J by 9 bases; unmatched bases: 8. In germline, CDR1 is SGHVS, CDR2 FNYEAQ. The CDR3 length is 14 residues.

The rearrangement uses TRBV21-1 and TRBJ1-6. TRBV21-1 is a pseudogene segment. The CDR3 contains 18 residues. The CDR3 spells CASSTRPWDMGYNSPLHF. Written as DNA, the CDR3 is TGTGCCAGCAGCACTAGGCCGTGGGATATGGGTTATAATTCACCCCTCCACTTT.

The CDR3 nucleotides read TGTGCCAGCTCACCATCCCCAGGGACGGACCCCTCCTCCTACAATGAGCAGTTCTTC. It yields the protein CASSPSPGTDPSSYNEQFF. The V call is TRBV18, the J call TRBJ2-1, with D perhaps assigned TRBD1 or TRBD2 (5 bases each). There are 19 residues in the CDR3. V was pared by 2 bases and J by 0 bases, with 20 bases between. CDR1 KGHSH and CDR2 LQKENI come from the germline V gene.

V and J are TRBV7-9 and TRBJ1-1, with TRBD1 matching 8 bases. Unmatched junction bases numbered 12, after V lost 6 bases and J lost 6 bases. CDR3 length equals 15 residues. CDR1 SEHNR and CDR2 FQNEAQ come from the germline V gene (reference sequence). The CDR3 loop reads CASSYAGTGSPEAFF. The CDR3 nucleotides read TGTGCCAGCAGTTATGCCGGGACAGGCTCCCCTGAAGCTTTCTTT.

This chain links TRBV6-6 with TRBJ2-7; tentatively, D is TRBD2 (6 bases). CDR1 and CDR2 (germline): MNHNY, SVGAGI (reference sequence). V lost 4 bases and J lost 3, with 7 bases in between. This CDR3 has 12 residues. CDR3 sequence (DNA): TGTGCCAGCAGTTCGGGACTCTACGAGCAGTACTTC. Protein sequence: CASSSGLYEQYF.